This T cell receptor beta chain was documented in a study of blood T cell repertoires in COVID-19. Study overall: COVID-19 samples from acute and convalescent phases originated in the United States, Italy and Spain.

V shed 4 bases and J 6 bases; nucleotides not matched to a gene: 5. Germline V gene sequence: CDR1 SGHNT, CDR2 YYREEE (reference sequence). CDR3 length: 14 residues. Profiled with immunoSEQ multiplex PCR; TCRdb holds only in-frame clones, not every one. The sample lists under 250,000 clones; 84% were seen once. The rearrangement uses TRBV5-4 and TRBJ2-2; 8 bases map to TRBD1. This clonotype was obtained from a man aged 50 or older with acute or convalescent COVID-19. Sequenced sample: peripheral blood. The CDR3 reads CASSPAGGSGELFF. CDR3 coding DNA: TGTGCCAGCAGCCCTGCAGGGGGCTCCGGGGAGCTGTTTTTT.